In this sample, the clone carrying this T cell receptor beta chain turned up many times. TCRdb itself ran the 5' RACE reads through MiXCR, one entry per CDR3 protein. The sample has 600,000 to 800,000 distinct CDR3 sequences, over 20% seen once; the top ten hold 4.3%. This entry belongs to a study of identical twins. V was pared by 5 bases and J by 8 bases, with 5 bases of the junction left unmatched. The CDR3 loop spans 12 amino acids. These data were also reused for a study on T cells expressing NK-cell markers. As reported in that work: Dominance of the CD3+CD56-NKG2C+ fraction by these clonotypes also held in a handful of donors.

The chain employs TRBV12-3 or TRBV12-4 and TRBJ1-1; 7 bases map to TRBD1. Sequenced input: PBMCs. The sequence was obtained from a young woman in good health. CDR3 sequence (DNA): TGTGCCAGCAGTGATCTGGACAGGGAAGCTTTCTTT. It encodes CASSDLDREAFF.